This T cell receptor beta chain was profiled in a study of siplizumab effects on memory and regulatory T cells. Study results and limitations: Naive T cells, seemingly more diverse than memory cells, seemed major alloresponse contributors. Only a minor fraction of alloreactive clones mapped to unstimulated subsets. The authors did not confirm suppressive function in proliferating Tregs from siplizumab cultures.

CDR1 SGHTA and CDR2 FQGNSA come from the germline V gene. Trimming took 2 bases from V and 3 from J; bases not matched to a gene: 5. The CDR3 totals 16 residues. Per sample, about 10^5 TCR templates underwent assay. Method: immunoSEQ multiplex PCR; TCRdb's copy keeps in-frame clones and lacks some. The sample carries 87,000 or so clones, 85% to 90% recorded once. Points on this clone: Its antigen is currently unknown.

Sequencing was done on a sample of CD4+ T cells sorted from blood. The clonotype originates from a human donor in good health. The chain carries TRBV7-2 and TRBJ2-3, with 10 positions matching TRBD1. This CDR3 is CASSLRGQGKTDTQYF. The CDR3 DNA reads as TGTGCCAGCAGCTTAAGGGGACAGGGGAAAACAGATACGCAGTATTTT. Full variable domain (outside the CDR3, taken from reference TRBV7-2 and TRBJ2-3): GAGVSQSPSNKVTEKGKDVELRCDPISGHTALYWYRQSLGQGLEFLIYFQGNSAPDKSGLPSDRFSAERTGGSVSTLTIQRTQQEDSAVYLCASSLRGQGKTDTQYFGPGTRLTVL.